Listed below are T cell receptor beta chains from one sample, sequenced in a study of OX40 agonist ivuxolimab in advanced cancers. This table comes from immunoSEQ multiplex PCR, and its TCRdb copy is limited to in-frame clones, with some not included. The sample holds 65,000 to 80,000 clones, 86% seen once. The source was CD4+ or CD8+ T cells sorted from blood, collected in a trial of the OX40 agonist ivuxolimab. Receptors were obtained from an adult with an advanced solid tumor such as melanoma, head and neck, liver or kidney cancer. Both conserved end residues are part of each CDR3. The D gene is left open where the match is weak. Clone size, where shown, is once, few, many, or a class for clones that have expanded.

.	TRBV7-6	TRBD2	TRBJ2-5	CASSPGTSGQETQYF	TGTGCCAGCAGCCCGGGGACTAGCGGCCAAGAGACCCAGTACTTC
few	TRBV2	.	TRBJ1-5	CASSEALTRGLRHF	TGTGCCAGCAGTGAAGCGCTTACTAGGGGTCTGAGGCATTTT
.	TRBV19	.	TRBJ1-2	CASRSKQANGYTF	TGTGCCAGTAGGTCGAAACAGGCGAATGGCTACACCTTC
.	TRBV9	TRBD1	TRBJ1-4	CASSVEGAGNEKLFF	TGTGCCAGCAGCGTGGAGGGGGCGGGAAATGAAAAACTGTTTTTT
.	TRBV18	TRBD1	TRBJ2-1	CASSPGQGANNEQFF	TGTGCCAGCTCACCCGGACAGGGGGCGAACAATGAGCAGTTCTTC
.	TRBV7-2	TRBD1	TRBJ1-5	CASSLYRTGLNQPQHF	TGTGCCAGCAGCTTATACAGGACAGGTCTAAATCAGCCCCAGCATTTT
.	TRBV10-3	.	TRBJ1-2	CAAGSEGYTF	TGTGCCGCGGGGTCGGAAGGCTACACCTTC
.	TRBV15	.	TRBJ2-1	CVTSSGGQEQFF	TGTGTCACCAGCTCGGGAGGACAGGAGCAGTTCTTC
.	TRBV9	TRBD1	TRBJ1-3	CASSATGFPGNTIYF	TGTGCCAGCAGCGCGACAGGGTTCCCTGGAAACACCATATATTTT
few	TRBV6-6	TRBD1	TRBJ1-5	CASRSRGQGSTQPQHF	TGTGCCAGCAGGAGCCGCGGACAGGGGAGTACTCAGCCCCAGCATTTT
.	TRBV4-1	.	TRBJ1-2	CASSQRTGVLFDYGYTF	TGCGCCAGCAGCCAAAGAACCGGAGTGCTATTTGACTATGGCTACACCTTC
.	TRBV7-9	.	TRBJ2-7	CASSLESYEQYF	TGTGCCAGCAGCTTAGAATCCTACGAGCAGTACTTC
.	TRBV4-1	.	TRBJ2-3	CASSQVRGADTQYF	TGCGCCAGCAGCCAAGTAAGGGGTGCAGATACGCAGTATTTT
.	TRBV6-6	.	TRBJ2-7	CASRVAYEYEQYF	TGTGCCAGCAGAGTCGCGTACGAATACGAGCAGTACTTC
few	TRBV27	.	TRBJ1-5	CASSLESGQPQHF	TGTGCCAGCAGTTTGGAAAGCGGGCAGCCCCAGCATTTT
.	TRBV19	.	TRBJ1-2	CASSISGLTYGYTF	TGTGCCAGTAGTATTTCGGGACTCACCTATGGCTACACCTTC
.	TRBV6-1	.	TRBJ2-3	CASIRGQAGDTQYF	TGTGCCAGCATTCGTGGGCAGGCGGGAGATACGCAGTATTTT
.	TRBV2	TRBD1	TRBJ2-6	CASNEGKGATGANVLTF	TGTGCCAGCAATGAGGGGAAGGGGGCGACCGGGGCCAACGTCCTGACTTTC
.	TRBV5-1	.	TRBJ1-1	CASSEGNTEAFF	TGCGCCAGCAGCGAAGGGAACACTGAAGCTTTCTTT
.	TRBV7-9	TRBD2	TRBJ2-2	CASSLDGLAGAGELFF	TGTGCCAGCAGCCTAGATGGACTAGCGGGGGCCGGGGAGCTGTTTTTT
.	TRBV7-9	.	TRBJ2-3	CASRVGSTDTQYF	TGTGCATCACGGGTGGGGTCCACAGATACGCAGTATTTT
once	TRBV14	.	TRBJ2-5	CASSQDSLERGWFGETQYF	TGTGCCAGCAGCCAAGACTCTCTGGAGAGGGGCTGGTTTGGAGAGACCCAGTACTTC
few	TRBV30	.	TRBJ1-1	CAWRRAGAMNTEAFF	TGTGCCTGGAGGCGGGCAGGAGCTATGAACACTGAAGCTTTCTTT
.	TRBV10-3	TRBD2	TRBJ2-5	CAISRLAGEGTQYF	TGTGCCATCTCCCGACTAGCGGGGGAGGGAACCCAGTACTTC
once	TRBV30	.	TRBJ1-3	CARDSGNTIYF	TGTGCCCGAGACTCTGGAAACACCATATATTTT
.	TRBV6-5	TRBD1	TRBJ2-5	CASTSGTEETQYF	TGTGCCAGCACCTCCGGGACAGAAGAGACCCAGTACTTC
.	TRBV4-3	.	TRBJ2-1	CASSLEGSSNEQFF	TGCGCCAGCAGCCTAGAGGGGTCTAGCAATGAGCAGTTCTTC
.	TRBV5-4	.	TRBJ1-2	CASSSGLLQGYTF	TGTGCCAGCAGCTCAGGACTTCTTCAGGGCTACACCTTC
.	TRBV5-6	.	TRBJ1-2	CASSLSAGGVKRVYGYTF	TGTGCCAGCAGCTTGTCAGCAGGAGGGGTTAAGCGAGTCTATGGCTACACCTTC
.	TRBV11-3	TRBD2	TRBJ2-1	CASSTGLAGMDEQFF	TGTGCCAGCAGCACCGGACTAGCGGGAATGGATGAGCAGTTCTTC
.	TRBV5-8	.	TRBJ2-5	CASSERETQYF	TGTGCCAGCAGCGAACGGGAGACCCAGTACTTC
once	TRBV11-2	TRBD2	TRBJ2-3	CASSQGTSGSMGTDTQYF	TGTGCCAGCAGCCAGGGGACTAGCGGGAGCATGGGCACAGATACGCAGTATTTT
.	TRBV7-2	TRBD1	TRBJ2-4	CASSRTGVGVSKNIQYF	TGTGCCAGCAGCCGGACAGGGGTTGGGGTTTCGAAGAACATTCAGTACTTC
once	TRBV2	.	TRBJ1-6	CASRDMNSPLHF	TGTGCCAGCAGAGACATGAATTCACCCCTCCACTTT
.	TRBV6-6	.	TRBJ1-3	CASSSQGYGNTIYF	TGTGCCAGCAGTTCTCAGGGTTATGGAAACACCATATATTTT
once	TRBV15	.	TRBJ1-3	CATRGPSGNTIYF	TGTGCCACCCGGGGGCCCTCTGGAAACACCATATATTTT
.	TRBV25-1	TRBD1	TRBJ1-1	CASRGTGPTEAFF	TGTGCCAGCAGGGGGACAGGTCCAACTGAAGCTTTCTTT
.	TRBV6-5	.	TRBJ1-4	CASSPRSNEKLFF	TGTGCCAGCAGCCCCCGCAGTAATGAAAAACTGTTTTTT
.	TRBV19	.	TRBJ2-1	CASSASGVRWQFF	TGTGCCAGTAGTGCATCGGGAGTGAGGTGGCAGTTCTTC
.	TRBV19	.	TRBJ1-5	CASSIEGLDANQPQHF	TGTGCCAGTAGTATAGAGGGACTTGACGCCAATCAGCCCCAGCATTTT
.	TRBV10-1	TRBD2	TRBJ2-1	CASSDRREGGYEQFF	TGCGCCAGCAGTGATCGCCGGGAGGGTGGGTATGAGCAGTTCTTC
.	TRBV9	TRBD1	TRBJ2-7	CASSVSGTDSYEQYF	TGTGCCAGCAGCGTATCGGGGACAGACTCCTACGAGCAGTACTTC
once	TRBV2	.	TRBJ1-5	CATGPGKGNQPQHF	TGTGCCACTGGCCCGGGGAAGGGCAATCAGCCCCAGCATTTT
.	TRBV27	.	TRBJ1-4	CASSLRGTNEKLFF	TGTGCCAGCAGTTTACGGGGGACTAATGAAAAACTGTTTTTT
.	TRBV7-2	TRBD2	TRBJ2-1	CASSLIGLAANEQFF	TGTGCCAGCAGCTTAATTGGACTAGCGGCCAATGAGCAGTTCTTC
few	TRBV6-5	.	TRBJ1-6	CASSYRKGKRDSPLHF	TGTGCCAGCAGTTACCGGAAAGGGAAAAGAGATTCACCCCTCCACTTT
few	TRBV7-3	.	TRBJ2-3	CASSLDPDTQYF	TGTGCCAGCAGCTTAGACCCAGATACGCAGTATTTT
.	TRBV2	.	TRBJ2-7	CASSGQLYGQYF	TGTGCCAGCAGCGGACAGCTCTACGGGCAGTACTTC
.	TRBV10-3	.	TRBJ1-5	CAIKAQGDNQPQHF	TGTGCCATCAAGGCCCAGGGAGACAATCAGCCCCAGCATTTT
.	TRBV7-9	TRBD2	TRBJ2-3	CASSLSSGGTDTQYF	TGTGCCAGCAGCTTGTCTAGCGGGGGCACAGATACGCAGTATTTT
.	TRBV4-3	TRBD1	TRBJ2-7	CASSQDSWGVGTGDYEQYF	TGCGCCAGCAGCCAAGATTCGTGGGGGGTAGGGACAGGGGACTACGAGCAGTACTTC
few	TRBV12-5	TRBD1	TRBJ1-4	CASGGTGGVEKLFF	TGTGCTAGTGGTGGGACAGGGGGCGTTGAAAAACTGTTTTTT
.	TRBV18	.	TRBJ2-1	CASSPLAGSSYNEQFF	TGTGCCAGCTCACCCCTCGCGGGGAGCTCCTACAATGAGCAGTTCTTC
.	TRBV16	.	TRBJ2-7	CASSQNRARGGYEQYF	TGTGCCAGCAGCCAAAACAGGGCTAGAGGAGGCTACGAGCAGTACTTC
.	TRBV4-2	TRBD2	TRBJ2-2	CASSQGLAGGVNTGELFF	TGTGCCAGCAGCCAAGGGCTAGCGGGAGGGGTGAACACCGGGGAGCTGTTTTTT
few	TRBV18	TRBD1	TRBJ2-3	CASSPAQGWADTQYF	TGTGCCAGCTCACCGGCACAGGGGTGGGCAGATACGCAGTATTTT
few	TRBV7-9	TRBD1	TRBJ1-1	CASTGTGGTEAFF	TGTGCCAGTACCGGGACAGGGGGCACTGAAGCTTTCTTT
once	TRBV2	TRBD2	TRBJ2-3	CASRRGVTQYF	TGTGCCAGCAGGCGGGGGGTTACGCAGTATTTT